The next 4 T cell receptor beta chains were all read from a single sample in a study of T-cell reconstitution after alpha-beta-depleted transplantation in children. The TCRbeta library incorporated unique molecular identifiers. TCRdb recomputed calls from the PCR reads with MiXCR, one row per CDR3 protein. The sample carries 150,000 to 250,000 distinct CDR3 sequences, 5% to 6.5% recorded once. This specimen consisted of PBMCs, obtained before TCRalphabeta/CD19-depleted stem cell transplant. Receptors were obtained from a girl younger than two with combined immunodeficiency, due to receive a stem cell transplant.

This clonotype was counted a few times. The J gene is TRBJ1-6, the V gene TRBV5-1; TRBD1 might be the D (6 bases). From germline, CDR1 is SGHRS and CDR2 YFSETQ. Between the trimmed V and J ends, which lost 0 bases and 2 bases, there was a span of 6 bases. This CDR3 has 15 residues. The CDR3 DNA reads TGCGCCAGCAGCTTGGAGGGGGCCTATAATTCACCCCTCCACTTT. As protein: CASSLEGAYNSPLHF.

This clonotype has ten or more counts. The chain links TRBV28 to TRBJ2-2, with unresolved D. The germline V gene encodes CDR1 MDHEN and CDR2 SYDVKM. Between the trimmed V and J ends, which lost 1 base and 3 bases, there was a span of 9 bases. This CDR3 contains 15 residues. CDR3 in amino acids: CASSLYRTYTGELFF. As DNA, the CDR3 is TGTGCCAGCAGTTTATATAGGACGTACACCGGGGAGCTGTTTTTT.

This clonotype was detected many times. V gene TRBV20-1 combines with J gene TRBJ2-1, with TRBD2 matching 11 bases. Unmatched junction bases numbered 8, after V lost 6 bases and J lost 4 bases. Germline CDR1 is DFQATT and CDR2 is SNEGSKA (reference sequence). The CDR3 has 15 amino acids. The CDR3 nucleotides read TGCAGTGCCCCGAGACTAGCGGGAACATACAATGAGCAGTTCTTC. The encoded protein is CSAPRLAGTYNEQFF.

This clonotype was counted at least ten times. The chain joins TRBV7-8 to TRBJ2-5; D possibly corresponds to TRBD1 (6 bases). V gave up 7 bases and J gave up 0 bases, with 15 bases separating them. The CDR3 length is 15 residues. In germline, CDR1 is SGHVS, CDR2 FQNEAQ. CDR3 DNA: TGTGCCAGCAACCAGGACAGATATGACCAAGAGACCCAGTACTTC. This codes for CASNQDRYDQETQYF.